Listed below are T cell receptor beta chains from one sample, sequenced in a study of cytomegalovirus exposure and HLA in healthy donors. TCRdb's table, derived via immunoSEQ multiplex PCR, lists solely in-frame clones and lacks some. The sample's table shows around 25,000 clones. The specimen was PBMCs. All receptors come from a male donor in good health and CMV-seropositive. The CDR3 runs from the conserved cysteine through the conserved F or W. D genes are given only for firm matches.

V	D	J	CDR3	DNA
TRBV29-1	NA	TRBJ2-3	CSVGRGPSTDTQYF	TGCAGCGTTGGGAGGGGCCCAAGCACAGATACGCAGTATTTT
TRBV5-1	NA	TRBJ2-1	CASRRSQSAINNEQFF	TGCGCCAGCAGGAGGAGTCAGTCGGCGATTAACAATGAGCAGTTCTTC
TRBV30	TRBD1	TRBJ2-7	CAWTSGQGYYEQYF	TGTGCCTGGACCTCGGGACAGGGCTACTACGAGCAGTACTTC
TRBV30	TRBD1	TRBJ1-2	CAWSPGQAPMWGYTF	TGTGCCTGGAGCCCAGGACAGGCTCCCATGTGGGGCTACACCTTC
TRBV6-1	TRBD1	TRBJ2-7	CASSHQTGDEQYF	TGTGCCAGCAGCCACCAGACAGGGGACGAGCAGTACTTC
TRBV27	TRBD2	TRBJ2-7	CASSPLTGGPSREQYF	TGTGCCAGCAGCCCTCTCACGGGAGGGCCTTCACGGGAGCAGTACTTC
TRBV29-1	TRBD1	TRBJ1-2	CSVGTDYYGYTF	TGCAGCGTGGGGACAGACTACTATGGCTACACCTTC
TRBV19	NA	TRBJ1-5	CASSQPGSNQPQHF	TGTGCCAGTAGCCAACCGGGTAGCAATCAGCCCCAGCATTTT
TRBV11-2	TRBD2	TRBJ2-1	CASSQRTSGTGNEQFF	TGTGCCAGCAGCCAGCGGACTAGCGGGACGGGTAATGAGCAGTTCTTC
TRBV6-6	TRBD1	TRBJ2-1	CASRKGAILNEQFF	TGTGCCAGCAGGAAGGGGGCCATTTTAAATGAGCAGTTCTTC
TRBV4-3	NA	TRBJ1-2	CASSQEGAPGPYGYTF	TGCGCCAGCAGCCAAGAAGGGGCGCCAGGCCCCTATGGCTACACCTTC
TRBV28	NA	TRBJ1-5	CASSFWGQESNQPQHF	TGTGCCAGCAGTTTCTGGGGACAAGAAAGCAATCAGCCCCAGCATTTT
TRBV29-1	TRBD1	TRBJ1-1	CSVAGQGADTEAFF	TGCAGCGTTGCTGGACAGGGGGCGGACACTGAAGCTTTCTTT
TRBV29-1	NA	TRBJ2-3	CSVAGGPTDTQYF	TGCAGCGTAGCAGGGGGGCCCACAGATACGCAGTATTTT
TRBV7-9	TRBD2	TRBJ2-5	CASRGGWYQETQYF	TGTGCCAGCCGCGGGGGGTGGTACCAAGAGACCCAGTACTTC
TRBV2	NA	TRBJ2-2	CASNPTQYTGELFF	TGTGCCAGCAATCCGACACAATACACCGGGGAGCTGTTTTTT
TRBV6-1	TRBD2	TRBJ2-2	CASNSGADTGELFF	TGTGCCAGCAACAGCGGGGCGGACACCGGGGAGCTGTTTTTT
TRBV2	NA	TRBJ1-2	CASTTRQLSNYGYTF	TGTGCCAGCACTACCCGACAGCTCTCTAACTATGGCTACACCTTC
TRBV18	NA	TRBJ2-7	CASSPGPSDEQYF	TGTGCCAGCTCACCGGGGCCTTCGGACGAGCAGTACTTC
TRBV28	TRBD2	TRBJ2-7	CASRWRPSGTYEQYF	TGTGCCAGCAGGTGGCGGCCTAGCGGAACCTACGAGCAGTACTTC
TRBV6-5	TRBD2	TRBJ2-7	CASSYRLTGGTYEQYF	TGTGCCAGCAGTTACCGGTTAACGGGGGGTACCTACGAGCAGTACTTC
TRBV19	NA	TRBJ2-1	CASSITARVEQFF	TGTGCCAGTAGTATAACCGCCCGCGTTGAGCAGTTCTTC
TRBV7-2	NA	TRBJ1-3	CASSKTLLEGNTIYF	TGTGCCAGCAGCAAAACGTTACTGGAGGGAAACACCATATATTTT
TRBV9	NA	TRBJ1-2	CASSVVLGYGYTF	TGTGCCAGCAGCGTAGTTCTCGGGTATGGCTACACCTTC